The 9 T cell receptor beta chains below come from one sample, sequenced in a study of CD8+CD57+ T cells in acquired aplastic anemia. The authors sequenced patients whose flow cytometry had shown CD8+CD57+ cell expansion. According to the study, genomic DNA was the template for TCR beta VDJ and CDR3 profiling. Each CDR3 protein gets one entry after TCRdb re-called the reads with MiXCR. The top ten hold around 0.82% of the sample, which has a few hundred thousand distinct CDR3 sequences, around 32% seen once. Specimen: sorted CD4+, CD8+, or CD8+CD57+ T cells (not recorded which) from PBMCs. The source is a human donor with aplastic anemia.

In this sample, this clonotype turned up many times. This chain uses TRBV2 with TRBJ2-1; D is unresolved. Germline V lookup: CDR1 SNHLY, CDR2 FYNNEI. Trimming shortened V by 8 bases and J by 8 bases, and 16 bases separated the two germline ends. CDR3 length: 13 amino acids. The DNA for the CDR3 is TGTGCCAGCCGTGTAGAGGCGGATGATGAGCAGTTCTTC. Protein: CASRVEADDEQFF.

V usage is TRBV7-2 and J usage is TRBJ2-1; D is perhaps TRBD1 or TRBD2 (6 bases each). Trimming cost V 0 bases and J 7 bases, with 13 bases left between them. This CDR3 is 15 amino acids long. Germline V gene data show CDR1 as SGHTA and CDR2 as FQGNSA. CDR3 nucleotide sequence: TGTGCCAGCAGCTTAGCGCTGGGGGGCCCGAATGAGCAGTTCTTC. Protein product: CASSLALGGPNEQFF.

Many counts were recorded for this clonotype. The chain recombines TRBV7-9 with TRBJ2-7; D is undetermined. The V end was cut by 5 bases, the J end by 5 bases, with 13 bases between. This CDR3 has 13 residues. Germline CDR1 reads SEHNR; CDR2 reads FQNEAQ (reference sequence). Here the CDR3 DNA reads TGTGCCAGCAGCGGTTCGTTGGGCCACGAGCAGTACTTC. Translated, it gives CASSGSLGHEQYF.

Remarks on this clonotype: Without the conserved terminal phenylalanine or tryptophan, this CDR3 likely stems from a read error. The chain is built from TRBV12-3 or TRBV12-4 and TRBJ2-7; possibly TRBD2 for D (5 bases). The CDR3 is made up of 14 amino acids. The V and J ends lost 3 bases and 7 bases respectively, with 16 bases between them. CDR3 nucleotide sequence: TGTGCCAGCAGTTTGTTCGGGATCTTGGGGGAGCAGTACCTC. It translates to CASSLFGILGEQYL.

The chain recombines TRBV10-3 with TRBJ2-7; D is undetermined. Trimming took 10 bases from V and 4 from J, leaving 17 bases between them. Germline loops: CDR1 ENHRY, CDR2 SYGVKD. The CDR3 is 13 residues long. Here the CDR3 reads CASGRRGVYEQYF. In DNA form, the CDR3 reads TGTGCCAGCGGAAGAAGAGGAGTATACGAGCAGTACTTC.

This clonotype came up a few times. The V gene is TRBV4-3, the J gene TRBJ1-6; D might be TRBD1 (5 bases). CDR1 is LGHNA, CDR2 YSLEER, per germline. The CDR3 runs to 17 residues. V was clipped by 1 base and J by 6 bases, with 16 bases between them. CDR3 bases: TGCGCCAGCAGCCAAGTAATGGAGGGCCAGGGTAATTCACCCCTCCACTTT. This codes for CASSQVMEGQGNSPLHF.

The chain is built from TRBV5-1 and TRBJ2-1, with D possibly TRBD1 on 6 matching bases. Trimming pared 7 bases from V and 5 bases from J, leaving 10 bases between. Germline V gene sequence: CDR1 SGHRS, CDR2 YFSETQ. This CDR3 spans 12 amino acids. In DNA form, the CDR3 reads TGCGCCAGCGGGGGCGGTCACAATGAGCAGTTCTTC. Its protein is CASGGGHNEQFF.

The chain's CDR3 is CASSGLAGPWYF. The CDR3 DNA reads TGTGCCAGCAGTGGGCTAGCGGGGCCTTGGTACTTC. The rearrangement links TRBV25-1 to TRBJ2-7, with 9 nucleotides matching TRBD2. This CDR3 spans 12 amino acids. The germline gives CDR1 MGHDK, CDR2 SYGVNS. With V trimmed by 4 bases and J by 12 bases, 7 bases remained unmatched.

In this sample, this clonotype turned up a few times. The J gene is TRBJ1-4, the V gene TRBV6-5; no definite D call. CDR1 is MNHEY, CDR2 SVGAGI, per germline. V gave up 0 bases and J gave up 8 bases, with 10 bases separating them. There are 14 residues in the CDR3. Written as DNA, the CDR3 is TGTGCCAGCAGTTACTCGTGGGATGGGGAAAAACTGTTTTTT. Protein product: CASSYSWDGEKLFF.